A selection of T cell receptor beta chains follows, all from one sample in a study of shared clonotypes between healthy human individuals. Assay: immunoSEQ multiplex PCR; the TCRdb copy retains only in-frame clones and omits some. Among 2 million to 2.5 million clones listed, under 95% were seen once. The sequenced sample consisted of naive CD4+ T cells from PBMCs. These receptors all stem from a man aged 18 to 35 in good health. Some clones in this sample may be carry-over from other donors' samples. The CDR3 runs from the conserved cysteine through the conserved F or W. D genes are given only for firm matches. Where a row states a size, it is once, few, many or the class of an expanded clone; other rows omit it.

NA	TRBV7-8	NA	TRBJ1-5	CASSSYDMSQPQHF	TGTGCCAGCAGCTCATACGATATGTCGCAGCCCCAGCATTTT
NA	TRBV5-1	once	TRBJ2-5	CASSLFWGAQETQYF	TGCGCCAGCAGCTTGTTTTGGGGGGCCCAGGAGACCCAGTACTTC
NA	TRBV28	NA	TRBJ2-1	CASSLLRGGNEQFF	TGTGCCAGCAGTTTACTGAGGGGTGGCAATGAGCAGTTCTTC
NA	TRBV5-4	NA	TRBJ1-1	CASSLAGGRPTEAFF	TGTGCCAGCAGCTTGGCCGGAGGGCGCCCCACTGAAGCTTTCTTT
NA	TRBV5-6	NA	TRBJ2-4	CASSPLGEWGGGDIQYF	TGTGCCAGCAGCCCTTTGGGGGAATGGGGTGGCGGGGACATTCAGTACTTC
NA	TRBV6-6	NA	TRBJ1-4	CASSYSGGDGKKLFF	TGTGCCAGCAGTTACTCGGGGGGCGATGGGAAAAAACTGTTTTTT
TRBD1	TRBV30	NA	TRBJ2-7	CAWSLTSDRAYEQYF	TGTGCCTGGAGTCTAACCTCGGACAGGGCCTACGAGCAGTACTTC
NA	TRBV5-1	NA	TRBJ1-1	CASSVGLRNTEAFF	TGCGCCAGCAGCGTAGGGTTGAGAAACACTGAAGCTTTCTTT
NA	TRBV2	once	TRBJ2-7	CATGTATYEQYF	TGTGCCACAGGGACTGCAACCTACGAGCAGTACTTC
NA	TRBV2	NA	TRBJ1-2	CASSDAGWYGYTF	TGTGCCAGCAGTGATGCAGGGTGGTATGGCTACACCTTC
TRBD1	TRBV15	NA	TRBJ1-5	CATSRGGTGGNQPQHF	TGTGCCACCAGCAGAGGGGGGACAGGGGGCAATCAGCCCCAGCATTTT
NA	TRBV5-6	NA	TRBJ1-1	CASSLGAGRATEAFF	TGTGCCAGCAGCTTGGGGGCGGGCAGAGCCACTGAAGCTTTCTTT
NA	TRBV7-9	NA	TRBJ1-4	CASSPPRRASGANEKLFF	TGTGCCAGCAGCCCTCCTCGGAGGGCTTCAGGGGCTAATGAAAAACTGTTTTTT
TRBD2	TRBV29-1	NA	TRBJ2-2	CCAGGKNTGELFF	TGCTGCGCGGGGGGCAAAAACACCGGGGAGCTGTTTTTT
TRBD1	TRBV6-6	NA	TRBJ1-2	CASSYYPGQGAEGYTF	TGTGCCAGCAGTTACTACCCAGGACAGGGGGCAGAGGGCTACACCTTC
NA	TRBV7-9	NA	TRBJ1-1	CASREDSSGTEAFF	TGTGCCAGCAGGGAGGACAGCAGTGGCACTGAAGCTTTCTTT
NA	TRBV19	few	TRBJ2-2	CASTLQGGWNTGELFF	TGTGCCAGTACCTTGCAAGGAGGGTGGAACACCGGGGAGCTGTTTTTT
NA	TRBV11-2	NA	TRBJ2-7	CASSPGTDSYEQYF	TGTGCCAGCAGCCCCGGGACGGACTCCTACGAGCAGTACTTC
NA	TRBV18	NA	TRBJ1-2	CASSPEIGGYTF	TGTGCCAGCTCACCAGAAATCGGTGGCTACACCTTC
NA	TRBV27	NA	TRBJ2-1	CASSRTGPGNEQFF	TGTGCCAGCAGTCGAACAGGGCCTGGCAATGAGCAGTTCTTC
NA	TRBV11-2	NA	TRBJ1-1	CASSLALGNTEAFF	TGTGCCAGCAGCTTAGCTCTGGGGAACACTGAAGCTTTCTTT
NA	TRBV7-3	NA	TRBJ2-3	CASSPDGRKGDTQYF	TGTGCCAGCAGCCCGGACGGCCGCAAGGGAGATACGCAGTATTTT
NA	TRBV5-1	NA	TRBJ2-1	CASSLSRLSSYNEQFF	TGCGCCAGCAGCTTGTCCCGGTTAAGCTCCTACAATGAGCAGTTCTTC
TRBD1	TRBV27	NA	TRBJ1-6	CASSVPGQGGNSPLHF	TGTGCCAGCAGTGTACCGGGACAGGGGGGCAATTCACCCCTCCACTTT
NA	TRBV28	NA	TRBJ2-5	CASRVPFQETQYF	TGTGCCAGCAGGGTGCCCTTCCAAGAGACCCAGTACTTC
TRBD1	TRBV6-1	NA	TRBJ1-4	CASSATGGKLFF	TGTGCCAGCAGTGCTACAGGGGGGAAACTGTTTTTT
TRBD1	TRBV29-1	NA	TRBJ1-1	CSVDAAGGTEAFF	TGCAGCGTTGATGCGGCAGGGGGAACTGAAGCTTTCTTT
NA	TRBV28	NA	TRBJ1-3	CASSGNENTIYF	TGTGCCAGCAGTGGGAACGAAAACACCATATATTTT
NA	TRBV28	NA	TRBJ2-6	CASSLPQGAGANVLTF	TGTGCCAGCAGTTTACCCCAGGGCGCGGGGGCCAACGTCCTGACTTTC
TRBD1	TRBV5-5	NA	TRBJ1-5	CASSWGDRGDSNQPQHF	TGTGCCAGCAGCTGGGGGGACAGGGGCGATAGCAATCAGCCCCAGCATTTT
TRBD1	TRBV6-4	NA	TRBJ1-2	CASRNQQGAFVNGYTF	TGTGCCAGCAGGAATCAACAGGGGGCTTTTGTCAATGGCTACACCTTC
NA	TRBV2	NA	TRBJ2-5	CASSNSETQYF	TGTGCCAGCAGCAATTCGGAGACCCAGTACTTC
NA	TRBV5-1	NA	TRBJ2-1	CASSLDGPSSYNEQFF	TGCGCCAGCAGCTTGGACGGGCCAAGCTCCTACAATGAGCAGTTCTTC
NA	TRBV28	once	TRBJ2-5	CASSLFTGDQETQYF	TGTGCCAGCAGTTTATTCACGGGTGACCAAGAGACCCAGTACTTC
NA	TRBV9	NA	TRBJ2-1	CASSVAGSPGGVNEQFF	TGTGCCAGCAGCGTAGCGGGGTCCCCGGGTGGGGTCAATGAGCAGTTCTTC
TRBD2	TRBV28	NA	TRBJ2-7	CASRKLSNSGTRTYEQYF	TGTGCCAGCAGAAAGCTCAGCAATAGCGGGACCCGAACCTACGAGCAGTACTTC
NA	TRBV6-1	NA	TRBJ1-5	CASSTRYNQPQHF	TGTGCCAGCAGTACAAGGTACAATCAGCCCCAGCATTTT
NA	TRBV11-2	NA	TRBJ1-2	CASTPDGNYGYTF	TGTGCCAGCACCCCGGATGGGAACTATGGCTACACCTTC
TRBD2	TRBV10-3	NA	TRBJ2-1	CAISLTSGIRLRNEQFF	TGTGCCATCAGTTTGACTAGCGGTATCAGGTTGAGGAATGAGCAGTTCTTC
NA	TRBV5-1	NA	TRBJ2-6	CASSQDLSRSGANVLTF	TGCGCCAGCAGCCAGGACCTCTCTCGCTCCGGGGCCAACGTCCTGACTTTC
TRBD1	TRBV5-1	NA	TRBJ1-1	CASSAGQGQYSEAFF	TGCGCCAGCAGCGCAGGACAGGGGCAGTACTCTGAAGCTTTCTTT
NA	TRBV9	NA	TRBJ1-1	CASSLHVGTEAFF	TGTGCCAGCAGCCTCCACGTCGGCACTGAAGCTTTCTTT
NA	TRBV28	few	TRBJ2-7	CASSVYKGSVVEQYF	TGTGCCAGCAGCGTCTACAAGGGATCCGTCGTCGAGCAGTACTTC
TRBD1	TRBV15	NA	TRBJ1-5	CATSRENRGPDQPQHF	TGTGCCACCAGCAGAGAAAACAGGGGGCCGGATCAGCCCCAGCATTTT
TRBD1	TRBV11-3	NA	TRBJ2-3	CASELGGGTGPDTQYF	TGTGCCAGCGAGTTGGGGGGCGGGACAGGGCCGGATACGCAGTATTTT
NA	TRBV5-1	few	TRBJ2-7	CASSLGTVAYEQYF	TGCGCCAGCAGCTTGGGGACAGTAGCCTACGAGCAGTACTTC
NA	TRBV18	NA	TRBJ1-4	CASSPPSPGDEKLFF	TGTGCCAGCTCACCACCCAGCCCGGGGGATGAAAAACTGTTTTTT